The 6 T cell receptor beta chains below were found in one sample sequenced in a study of T cell clonotyping in hematopoietic cell transplantation. The table came from immunoSEQ multiplex PCR; TCRdb's copy has only in-frame clones and leaves some out. The sample holds 25,000 to 30,000 clones; roughly 84% are singletons and the top ten take about 1.7%. Documented time point: recipient sample about 28 days before transplant, after cytoreduction. This material consisted of peripheral blood mononuclear cells, taken before stem cell transplant. The source is a man aged 40-55 years with acute myeloid leukemia. Some clones in this sample may be carry-over from other donors' samples.

The chain is built from TRBV27 and TRBJ1-5; TRBD1 matches 8 bases. This CDR3 has 14 residues. Germline CDR1 and CDR2: MNHEY and SMNVEV (reference sequence). Trimming cost V 5 bases and J 2 bases; bases outside gene matches: 2. The CDR3 spells CASSPTGGNQPQHF. The CDR3 DNA reads as TGTGCCAGCAGTCCGACAGGGGGCAATCAGCCCCAGCATTTT.

The chain employs TRBV7-9 and TRBJ1-3; D remains unclear. With 3 bases removed from V and 2 bases from J, the gap between germline ends came to 17 bases. Per germline, CDR1 SEHNR and CDR2 FQNEAQ (reference sequence). The CDR3 sequence is 17 residues long. CDR3 in amino acids: CASSFTLFKSTGNTIYF. DNA for the CDR3: TGTGCCAGCAGCTTTACGTTGTTTAAGAGCACTGGAAACACCATATATTTT.

The chain joins TRBV6-5 to TRBJ1-2; D is ambiguous. Between the trimmed V and J ends, which lost 4 bases and 4 bases, there was a span of 16 bases. The germline CDR1 and CDR2 sequences are MNHEY and SVGAGI. The CDR3 is 15 amino acids. The CDR3 sequence is CASSSTQAAFYGYTF. The CDR3 coding sequence is TGTGCCAGCAGTTCGACCCAGGCAGCCTTCTATGGCTACACCTTC.

This clone has just one count. V is TRBV7-6 and J is TRBJ2-1; D uncertain. Trimming pared 1 base from V and 7 bases from J, leaving 5 bases between. CDR1 and CDR2 from the germline V gene are SGHVS and FNYEAQ. The CDR3 is made up of 12 amino acids. This chain's CDR3 is CASSLVGNEQFF. The CDR3 region has the DNA TGTGCCAGCAGCTTAGTTGGAAATGAGCAGTTCTTC.

The chain links TRBV6-1 to TRBJ1-5, with D tentatively TRBD1 (5 bases). Germline V gene lookup returns CDR1 MNHNS and CDR2 SASEGT. CDR3 length: 16 amino acids. Trimming shortened V by 2 bases and J by 7 bases, and 18 bases separated the two germline ends. This CDR3 is CASSEIWWQGGQPQHF. CDR3 nucleotides: TGTGCCAGCAGTGAAATTTGGTGGCAGGGAGGACAGCCCCAGCATTTT.

This clone has a handful of counts. The chain joins TRBV30 to TRBJ1-3; 9 bases align to TRBD1. Germline assignment: CDR1 GTSNPN and CDR2 SVGIG (reference sequence). The J segment lost 2 bases and the V segment lost 0 bases, leaving 2 bases of the junction unmatched. The CDR3 runs 15 residues. As DNA, the CDR3 is TGTGCCTGGAGTGTACAGGGGGCTACTGGAAACACCATATATTTT. Protein product: CAWSVQGATGNTIYF.